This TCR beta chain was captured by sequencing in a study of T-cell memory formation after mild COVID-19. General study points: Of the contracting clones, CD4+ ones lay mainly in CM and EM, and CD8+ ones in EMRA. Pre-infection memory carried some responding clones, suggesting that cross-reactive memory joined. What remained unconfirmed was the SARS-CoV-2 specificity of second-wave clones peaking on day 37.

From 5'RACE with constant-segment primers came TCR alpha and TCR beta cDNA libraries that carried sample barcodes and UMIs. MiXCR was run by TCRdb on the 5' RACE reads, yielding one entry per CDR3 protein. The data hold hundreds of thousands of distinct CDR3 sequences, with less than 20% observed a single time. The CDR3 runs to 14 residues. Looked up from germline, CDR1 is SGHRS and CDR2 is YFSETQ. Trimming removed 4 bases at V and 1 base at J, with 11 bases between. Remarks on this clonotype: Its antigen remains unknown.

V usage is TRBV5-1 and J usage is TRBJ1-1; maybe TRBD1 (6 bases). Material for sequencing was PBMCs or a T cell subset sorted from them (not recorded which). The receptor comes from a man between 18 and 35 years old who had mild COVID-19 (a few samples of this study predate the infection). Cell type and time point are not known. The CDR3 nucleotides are TGCGCCAGCAGCATAGGGACATCGAACACTGAAGCTTTCTTT. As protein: CASSIGTSNTEAFF.